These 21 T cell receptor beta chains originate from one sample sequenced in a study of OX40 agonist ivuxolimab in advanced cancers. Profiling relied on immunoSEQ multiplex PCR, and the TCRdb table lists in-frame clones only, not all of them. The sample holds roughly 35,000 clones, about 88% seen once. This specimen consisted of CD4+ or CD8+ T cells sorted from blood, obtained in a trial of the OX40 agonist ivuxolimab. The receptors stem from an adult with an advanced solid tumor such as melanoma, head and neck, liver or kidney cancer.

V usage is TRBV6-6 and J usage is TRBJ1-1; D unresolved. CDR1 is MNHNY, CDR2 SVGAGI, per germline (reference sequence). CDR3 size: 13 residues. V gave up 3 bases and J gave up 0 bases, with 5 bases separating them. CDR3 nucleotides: TGTGCCAGCAGTTATCAGTTGAACACTGAAGCTTTCTTT. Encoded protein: CASSYQLNTEAFF.

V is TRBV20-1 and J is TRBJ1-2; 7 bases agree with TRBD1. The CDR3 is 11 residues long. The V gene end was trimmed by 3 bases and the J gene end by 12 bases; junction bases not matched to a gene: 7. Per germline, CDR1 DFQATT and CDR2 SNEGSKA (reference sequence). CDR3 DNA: TGCAGTGCTAGGGGGACAGAACTAGACACCTTC. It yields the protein CSARGTELDTF.

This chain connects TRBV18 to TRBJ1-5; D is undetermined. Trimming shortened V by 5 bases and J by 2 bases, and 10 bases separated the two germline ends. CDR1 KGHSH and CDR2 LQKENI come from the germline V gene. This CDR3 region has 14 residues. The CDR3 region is CASSGSYGNQPQHF. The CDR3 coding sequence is TGTGCCAGCTCAGGGAGTTATGGCAATCAGCCCCAGCATTTT.

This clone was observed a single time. The CDR3 DNA reads as TGTGCCAGCAGCTTGGCTAGCGGGGACCCCTACGAGCAGTACTTC. It is translated as CASSLASGDPYEQYF. This chain joins TRBV5-4 and TRBJ2-7; 9 bases are shared with TRBD2. V dropped 0 bases and J dropped 2; count of bases not matched to a gene: 3. Germline-derived CDR1 and CDR2 are SGHNT and YYREEE (reference sequence). CDR3 size: 15 residues. Using reference TRBV5-4 and TRBJ2-7 for the parts outside the CDR3, the full variable domain is ETGVTQSPTHLIKTRGQQVTLRCSSQSGHNTVSWYQQALGQGPQFIFQYYREEENGRGNFPPRFSGLQFPNYSSELNVNALELDDSALYLCASSLASGDPYEQYFGPGTRLTVT.

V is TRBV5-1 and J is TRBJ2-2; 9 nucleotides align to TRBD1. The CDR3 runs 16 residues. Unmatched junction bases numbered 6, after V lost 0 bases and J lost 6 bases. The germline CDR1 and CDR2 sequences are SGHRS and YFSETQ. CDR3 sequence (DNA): TGCGCCAGCAGCTTGGACGGGACAGGGCTAGCCGGGGAGCTGTTTTTT. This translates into CASSLDGTGLAGELFF. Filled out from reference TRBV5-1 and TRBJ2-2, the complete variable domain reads KAGVTQTPRYLIKTRGQQVTLSCSPISGHRSVSWYQQTPGQGLQFLFEYFSETQRNKGNFPGRFSGRQFSNSRSEMNVSTLELGDSALYLCASSLDGTGLAGELFFGEGSRLTVL.

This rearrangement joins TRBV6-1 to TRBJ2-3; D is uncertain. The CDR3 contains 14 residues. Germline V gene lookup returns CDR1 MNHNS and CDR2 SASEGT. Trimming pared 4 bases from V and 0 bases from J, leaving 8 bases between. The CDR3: CASSGAGSTDTQYF. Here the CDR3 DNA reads TGTGCCAGCAGTGGGGCAGGAAGCACAGATACGCAGTATTTT.

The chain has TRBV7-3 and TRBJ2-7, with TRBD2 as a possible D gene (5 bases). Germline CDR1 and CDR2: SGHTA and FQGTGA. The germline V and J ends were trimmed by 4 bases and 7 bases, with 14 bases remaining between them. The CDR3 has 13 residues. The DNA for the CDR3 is TGTGCCAGCAGCTCCTGGACCTCGGGGGAGCAGTACTTC. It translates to CASSSWTSGEQYF.

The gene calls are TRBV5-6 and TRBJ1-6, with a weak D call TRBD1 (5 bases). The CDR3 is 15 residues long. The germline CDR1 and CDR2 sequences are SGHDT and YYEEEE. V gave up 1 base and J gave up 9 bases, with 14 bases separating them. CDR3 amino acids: CASSLRTGTFSPLHF. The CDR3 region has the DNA TGTGCCAGCAGCTTGAGAACAGGTACCTTTTCACCCCTCCACTTT.

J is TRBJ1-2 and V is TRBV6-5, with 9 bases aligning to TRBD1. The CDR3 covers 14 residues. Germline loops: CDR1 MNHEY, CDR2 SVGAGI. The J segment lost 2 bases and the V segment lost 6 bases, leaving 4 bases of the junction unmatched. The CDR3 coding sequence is TGTGCCAGCAGCCGCGGACAGGGGAACTATGGCTACACCTTC. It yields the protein CASSRGQGNYGYTF.

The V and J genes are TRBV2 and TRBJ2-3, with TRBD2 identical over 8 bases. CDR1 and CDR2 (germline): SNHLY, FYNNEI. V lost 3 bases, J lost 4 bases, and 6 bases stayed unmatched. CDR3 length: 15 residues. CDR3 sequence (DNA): TGTGCCAGCAGTGATGGGTTAGCGGGGTCAGATACGCAGTATTTT. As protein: CASSDGLAGSDTQYF.

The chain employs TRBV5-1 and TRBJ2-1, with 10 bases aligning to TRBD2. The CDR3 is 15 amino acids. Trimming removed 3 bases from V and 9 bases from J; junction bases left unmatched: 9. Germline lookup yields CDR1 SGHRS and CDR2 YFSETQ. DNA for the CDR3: TGCGCCAGCAGCTACCTAAGCGGGGGGGCCTCTGAGCAGTTCTTC. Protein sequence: CASSYLSGGASEQFF.

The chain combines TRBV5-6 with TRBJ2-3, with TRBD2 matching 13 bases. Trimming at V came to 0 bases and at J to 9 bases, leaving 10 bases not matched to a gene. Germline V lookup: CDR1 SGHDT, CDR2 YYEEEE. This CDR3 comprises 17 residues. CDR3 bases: TGTGCCAGCAGCTTGGGATCACTAGCGGGGGGGCCCCGGACGCAGTATTTT. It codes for CASSLGSLAGGPRTQYF.

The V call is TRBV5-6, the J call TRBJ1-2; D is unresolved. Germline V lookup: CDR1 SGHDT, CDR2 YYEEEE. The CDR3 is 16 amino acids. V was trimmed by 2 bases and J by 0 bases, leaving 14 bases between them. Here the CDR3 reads CASSLGQVLANYGYTF. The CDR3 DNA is TGTGCCAGCAGCTTAGGCCAGGTACTAGCTAACTATGGCTACACCTTC.

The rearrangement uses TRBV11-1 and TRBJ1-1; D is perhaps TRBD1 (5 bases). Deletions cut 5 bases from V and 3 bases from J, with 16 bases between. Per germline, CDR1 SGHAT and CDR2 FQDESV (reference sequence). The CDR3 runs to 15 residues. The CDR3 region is CASSPSGTRHTEAFF. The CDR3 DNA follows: TGTGCCAGCAGCCCTTCCGGGACCCGACACACTGAAGCTTTCTTT.

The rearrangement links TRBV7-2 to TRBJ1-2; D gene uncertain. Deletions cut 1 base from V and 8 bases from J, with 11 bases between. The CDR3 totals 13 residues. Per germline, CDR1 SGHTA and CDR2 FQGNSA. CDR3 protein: CASSLGAEGGYTF. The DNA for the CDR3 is TGTGCCAGCAGCTTAGGGGCAGAAGGAGGCTACACCTTC.

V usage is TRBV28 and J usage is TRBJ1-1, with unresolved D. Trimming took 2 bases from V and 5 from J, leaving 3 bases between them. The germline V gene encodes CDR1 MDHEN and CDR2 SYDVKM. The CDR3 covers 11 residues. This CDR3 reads CASSLGTEAFF. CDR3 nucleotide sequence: TGTGCCAGCAGTTTAGGGACTGAAGCTTTCTTT. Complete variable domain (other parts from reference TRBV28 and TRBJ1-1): DVKVTQSSRYLVKRTGEKVFLECVQDMDHENMFWYRQDPGLGLRLIYFSYDVKMKEKGDIPEGYSVSREKKERFSLILESASTNQTSMYLCASSLGTEAFFGQGTRLTVV.

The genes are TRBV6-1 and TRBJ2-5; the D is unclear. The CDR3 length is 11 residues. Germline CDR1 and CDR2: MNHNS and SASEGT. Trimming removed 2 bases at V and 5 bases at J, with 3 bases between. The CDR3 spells CASSESETQYF. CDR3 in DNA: TGTGCCAGCAGTGAAAGTGAGACCCAGTACTTC.

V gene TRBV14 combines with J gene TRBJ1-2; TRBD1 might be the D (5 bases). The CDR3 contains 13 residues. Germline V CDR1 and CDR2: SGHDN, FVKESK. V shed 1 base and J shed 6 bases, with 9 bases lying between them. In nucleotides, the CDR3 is TGTGCCAGCAGCCAAGTGGGGACCGATGGCTACACCTTC. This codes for CASSQVGTDGYTF.

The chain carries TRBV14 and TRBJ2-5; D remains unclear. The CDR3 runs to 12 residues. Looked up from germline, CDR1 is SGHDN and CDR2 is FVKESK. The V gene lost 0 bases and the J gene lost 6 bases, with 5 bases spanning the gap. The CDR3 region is CASSQDRQTQYF. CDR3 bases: TGTGCCAGCAGCCAAGATAGACAGACCCAGTACTTC.

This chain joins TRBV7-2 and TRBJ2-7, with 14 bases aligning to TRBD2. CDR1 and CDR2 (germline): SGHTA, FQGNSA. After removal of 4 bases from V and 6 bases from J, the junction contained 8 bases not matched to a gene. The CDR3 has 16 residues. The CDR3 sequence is CASSSTRTSGGFEQYF. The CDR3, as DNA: TGTGCCAGCAGCTCCACCCGGACTAGCGGGGGGTTCGAGCAGTACTTC.

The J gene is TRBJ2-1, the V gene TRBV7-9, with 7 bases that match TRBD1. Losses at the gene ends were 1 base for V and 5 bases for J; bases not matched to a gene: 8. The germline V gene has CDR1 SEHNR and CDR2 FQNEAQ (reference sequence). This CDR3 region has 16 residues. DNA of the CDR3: TGTGCCAGCAGCTTAGGGTGGGACAGCCCCCACAATGAGCAGTTCTTC. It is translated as CASSLGWDSPHNEQFF. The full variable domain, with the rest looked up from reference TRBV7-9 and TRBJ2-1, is DTGVSQNPRHKITKRGQNVTFRCDPISEHNRLYWYRQTLGQGPEFLTYFQNEAQLEKSRLLSDRFSAERPKGSFSTLEIQRTEQGDSAMYLCASSLGWDSPHNEQFFGPGTRLTVL.